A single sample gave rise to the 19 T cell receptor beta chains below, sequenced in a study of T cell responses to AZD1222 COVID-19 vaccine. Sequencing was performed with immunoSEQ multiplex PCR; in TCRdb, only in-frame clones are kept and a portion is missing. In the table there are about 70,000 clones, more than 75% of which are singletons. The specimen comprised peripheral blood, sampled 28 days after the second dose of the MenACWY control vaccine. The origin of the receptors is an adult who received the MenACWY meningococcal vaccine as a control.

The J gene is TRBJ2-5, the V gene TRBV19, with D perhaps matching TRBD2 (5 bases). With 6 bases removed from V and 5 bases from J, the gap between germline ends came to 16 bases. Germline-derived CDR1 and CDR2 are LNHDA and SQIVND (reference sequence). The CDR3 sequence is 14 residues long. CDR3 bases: TGTGCCAGTAGCTCGTCTAGCATTCATGAGACCCAGTACTTC. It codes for CASSSSSIHETQYF.

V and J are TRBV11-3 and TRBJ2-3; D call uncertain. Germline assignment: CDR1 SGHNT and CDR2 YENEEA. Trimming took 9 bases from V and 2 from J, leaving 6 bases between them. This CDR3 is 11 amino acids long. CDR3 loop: CASPYTDTQYF. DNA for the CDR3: TGTGCCAGTCCCTACACAGATACGCAGTATTTT.

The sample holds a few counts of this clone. The CDR3 DNA sequence: TGCAGTGGGGGGGCGAGCTACGAGCAGTACTTC. It is translated as CSGGASYEQYF. This chain joins TRBV20-1 and TRBJ2-7, with D possibly called TRBD1 or TRBD2 (6 bases each). The germline V gene has CDR1 DFQATT and CDR2 SNEGSKA (reference sequence). Trimming removed 7 bases from V and 3 bases from J, with 10 bases in between. The CDR3 runs to 11 residues.

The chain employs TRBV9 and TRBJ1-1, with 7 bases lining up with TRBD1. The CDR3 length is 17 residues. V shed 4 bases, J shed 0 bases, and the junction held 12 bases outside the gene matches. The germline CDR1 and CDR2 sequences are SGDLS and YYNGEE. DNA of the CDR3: TGTGCCAGCAGCCCATTAGGGGCAGGGGGAGTGAACACTGAAGCTTTCTTT. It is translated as CASSPLGAGGVNTEAFF. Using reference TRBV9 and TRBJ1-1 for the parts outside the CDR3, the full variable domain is DSGVTQTPKHLITATGQRVTLRCSPRSGDLSVYWYQQSLDQGLQFLIQYYNGEERAKGNILERFSAQQFPDLHSELNLSSLELGDSALYFCASSPLGAGGVNTEAFFGQGTRLTVV.

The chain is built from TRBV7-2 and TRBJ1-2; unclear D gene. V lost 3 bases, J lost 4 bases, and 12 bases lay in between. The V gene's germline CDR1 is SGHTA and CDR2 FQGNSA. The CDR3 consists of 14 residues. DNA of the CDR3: TGTGCCAGCAGCTTCGGTCCGTCGACCTATGGCTACACCTTC. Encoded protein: CASSFGPSTYGYTF.

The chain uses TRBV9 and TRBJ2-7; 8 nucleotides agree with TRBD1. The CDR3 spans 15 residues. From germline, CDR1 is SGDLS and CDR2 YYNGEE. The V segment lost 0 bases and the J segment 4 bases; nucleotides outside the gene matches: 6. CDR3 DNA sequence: TGTGCCAGCAGCGTAGGGGCAGGGGGCGCGTACGAGCAGTACTTC. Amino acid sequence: CASSVGAGGAYEQYF.

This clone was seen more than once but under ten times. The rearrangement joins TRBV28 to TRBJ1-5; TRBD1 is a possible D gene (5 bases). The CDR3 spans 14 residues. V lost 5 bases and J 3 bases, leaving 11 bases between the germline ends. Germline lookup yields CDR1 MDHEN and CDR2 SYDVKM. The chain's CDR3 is CASSIRVYNQPQHF. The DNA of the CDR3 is TGTGCCAGCAGTATCAGGGTGTACAATCAGCCCCAGCATTTT.

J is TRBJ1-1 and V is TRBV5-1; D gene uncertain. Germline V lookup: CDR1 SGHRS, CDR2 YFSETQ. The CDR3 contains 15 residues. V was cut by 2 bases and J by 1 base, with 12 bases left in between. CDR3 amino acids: CASSFNGVGNTEAFF. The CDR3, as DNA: TGCGCCAGCAGCTTTAACGGGGTCGGGAACACTGAAGCTTTCTTT.

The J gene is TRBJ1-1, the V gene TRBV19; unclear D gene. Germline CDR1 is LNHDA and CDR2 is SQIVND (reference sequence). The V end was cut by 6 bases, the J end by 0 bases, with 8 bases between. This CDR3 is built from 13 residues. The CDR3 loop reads CASRQDLNTEAFF. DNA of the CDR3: TGTGCCAGTAGGCAGGACCTGAACACTGAAGCTTTCTTT. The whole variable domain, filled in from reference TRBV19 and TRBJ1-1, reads DGGITQSPKYLFRKEGQNVTLSCEQNLNHDAMYWYRQDPGQGLRLIYYSQIVNDFQKGDIAEGYSVSREKKESFPLTVTSAQKNPTAFYLCASRQDLNTEAFFGQGTRLTVV.

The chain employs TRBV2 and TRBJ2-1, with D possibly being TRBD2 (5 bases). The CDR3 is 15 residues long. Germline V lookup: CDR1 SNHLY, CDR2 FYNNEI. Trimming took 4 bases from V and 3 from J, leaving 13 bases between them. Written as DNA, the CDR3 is TGTGCCAGCAGTGGGCAGGCTAGCAGCTACAATGAGCAGTTCTTC. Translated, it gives CASSGQASSYNEQFF.

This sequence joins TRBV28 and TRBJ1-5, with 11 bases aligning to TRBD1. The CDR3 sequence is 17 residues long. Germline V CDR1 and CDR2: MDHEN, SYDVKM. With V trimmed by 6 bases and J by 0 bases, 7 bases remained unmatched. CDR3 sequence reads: CASSSGTGGFSNQPQHF. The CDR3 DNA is TGTGCCAGCAGCTCCGGGACAGGGGGATTTAGCAATCAGCCCCAGCATTTT.

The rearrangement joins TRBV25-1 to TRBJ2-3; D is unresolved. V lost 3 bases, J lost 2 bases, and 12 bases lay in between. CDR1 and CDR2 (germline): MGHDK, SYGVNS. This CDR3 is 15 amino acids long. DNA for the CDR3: TGTGCCAGCAGTGAGGGTTGGCTGAACACAGATACGCAGTATTTT. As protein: CASSEGWLNTDTQYF.

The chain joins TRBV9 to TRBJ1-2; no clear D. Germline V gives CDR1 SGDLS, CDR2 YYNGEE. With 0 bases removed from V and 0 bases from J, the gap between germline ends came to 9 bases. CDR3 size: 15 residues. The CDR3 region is CASSVDGSSNYGYTF. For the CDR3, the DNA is TGTGCCAGCAGCGTAGACGGAAGCTCTAACTATGGCTACACCTTC.

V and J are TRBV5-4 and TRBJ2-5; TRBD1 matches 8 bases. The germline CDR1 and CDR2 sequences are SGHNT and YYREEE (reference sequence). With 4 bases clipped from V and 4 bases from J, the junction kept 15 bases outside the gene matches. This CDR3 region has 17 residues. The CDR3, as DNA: TGTGCCAGCAGCCCCTCCGCGGACAGGGTGGTTGGAGAGACCCAGTACTTC. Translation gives CASSPSADRVVGETQYF.

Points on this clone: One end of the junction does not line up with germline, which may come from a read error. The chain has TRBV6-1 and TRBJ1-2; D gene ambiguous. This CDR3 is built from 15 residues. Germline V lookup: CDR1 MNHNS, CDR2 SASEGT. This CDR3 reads CASSEEAGSPYRYTF. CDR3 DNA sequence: TGTGCCAGCAGTGAAGAGGCGGGGAGTCCCTATCGCTACACCTTC.

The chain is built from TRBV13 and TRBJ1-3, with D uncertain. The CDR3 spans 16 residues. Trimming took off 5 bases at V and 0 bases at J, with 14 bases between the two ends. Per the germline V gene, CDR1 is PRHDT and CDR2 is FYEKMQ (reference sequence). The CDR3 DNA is TGTGCCAGCAGCGGTAACTCACTTGACTCTGGAAACACCATATATTTT. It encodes CASSGNSLDSGNTIYF.

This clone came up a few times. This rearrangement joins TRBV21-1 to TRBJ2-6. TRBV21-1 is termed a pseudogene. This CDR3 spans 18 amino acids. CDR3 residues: CASSRSGHFPPGANVLTF. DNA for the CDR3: TGTGCCAGCAGCAGGTCGGGGCACTTTCCCCCTGGGGCCAACGTCCTGACTTTC.

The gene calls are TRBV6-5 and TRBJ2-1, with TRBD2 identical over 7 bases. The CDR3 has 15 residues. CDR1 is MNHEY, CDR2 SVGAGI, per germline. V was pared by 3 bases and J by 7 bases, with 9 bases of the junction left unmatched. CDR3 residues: CASSYGASGRNEQFF. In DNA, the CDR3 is TGTGCCAGCAGTTATGGGGCTAGCGGTAGGAATGAGCAGTTCTTC.

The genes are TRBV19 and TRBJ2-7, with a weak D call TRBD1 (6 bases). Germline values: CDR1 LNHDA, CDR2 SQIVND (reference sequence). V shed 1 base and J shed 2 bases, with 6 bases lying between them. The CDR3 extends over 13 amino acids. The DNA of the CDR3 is TGTGCCAGTAGTATAGGGACAGCCTACGAGCAGTACTTC. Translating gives CASSIGTAYEQYF.